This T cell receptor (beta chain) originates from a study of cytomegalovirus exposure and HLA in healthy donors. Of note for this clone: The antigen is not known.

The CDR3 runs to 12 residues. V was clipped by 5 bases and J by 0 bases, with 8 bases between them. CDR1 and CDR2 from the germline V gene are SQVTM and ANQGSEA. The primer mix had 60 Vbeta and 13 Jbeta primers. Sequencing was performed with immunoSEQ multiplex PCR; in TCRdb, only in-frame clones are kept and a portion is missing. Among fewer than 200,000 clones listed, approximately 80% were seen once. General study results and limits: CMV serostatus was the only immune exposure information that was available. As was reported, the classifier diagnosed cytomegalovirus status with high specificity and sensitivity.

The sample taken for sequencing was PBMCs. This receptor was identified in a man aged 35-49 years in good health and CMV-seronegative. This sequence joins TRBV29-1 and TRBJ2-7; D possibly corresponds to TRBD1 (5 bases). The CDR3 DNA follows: TGCAGCGTTCAAGGGGCCTCCTACGAGCAGTACTTC. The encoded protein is CSVQGASYEQYF.